The 25 T cell receptor beta chains presented below share a single source sample, sequenced in a study of T cell clonality in common variable immunodeficiency. Sequencing used immunoSEQ multiplex PCR; TCRdb keeps in-frame clones, though not all of them. Listed for the sample are 35,000 to 55,000 clones, none seen a single time. The specimen was peripheral blood mononuclear cells. The receptors come from a person aged 18-69 years in good health.

The table lists this clone with many counts. The CDR3 bases that were read are TGCGCCAGCAGCCGAGCGGACAGGGCGGGCGACGAG. Protein sequence: CASSRADRAGDE. The full-length CDR3 reads as CASSRADRAGDEQYF. The chain employs TRBV4-1 and TRBJ2-7; 8 nucleotides align to TRBD1. The read finishes 3 residues shy of the CDR3 end, and the germline J gene is used to complete it. Germline CDR1 MGHRA, CDR2 YSYEKL. Trimming cost V 4 bases and J 5 bases; bases outside gene matches: 10. The CDR3 is 15 residues long.

This clone was observed at least ten times. CDR3 region: CATAGGGGNEQFF. The sequenced part of the CDR3 DNA is TGTGCCACCGCGGGAGGAGGGGGCAATGAG. The V and J genes are TRBV15 and TRBJ2-1; 8 nucleotides align to TRBD2. The read terminates 3 residues ahead of where the CDR3 ends, so the germline J gene completes it. Germline V gene data show CDR1 as LNHNV and CDR2 as YYDKDF (reference sequence). The V and J ends lost 8 bases and 6 bases, in that order; junction bases with no gene match: 6. The CDR3 spans 13 residues.

There are a few counts of this clone. The read ends 3 residues early relative to the CDR3; the germline J gene fills the gap. The rearrangement links TRBV19 to TRBJ2-7, with D perhaps matching TRBD1 (5 bases). This CDR3 comprises 13 residues. Trimming pared 2 bases from V and 5 bases from J, leaving 10 bases between. Looked up from germline, CDR1 is LNHDA and CDR2 is SQIVND (reference sequence). The CDR3: CASSITDSHEQYF. The DNA read from the CDR3 is TGTGCCAGTAGTATAACAGACAGCCACGAG.

This clone showed up many times. Coverage ceases 3 residues before the CDR3 finishes, and the germline J gene fills in the end. The J gene is TRBJ1-4, the V gene TRBV5-1, with D tentatively TRBD1 (5 bases). V lost 4 bases and J lost 7, with 17 bases in between. Germline CDR1 reads SGHRS; CDR2 reads YFSETQ. The CDR3 has 15 residues. The CDR3 is CASSPPPGMGEKLFF. The CDR3 bases that were read are TGCGCCAGCAGCCCCCCGCCAGGGATGGGTGAAAAA.

This clone was observed at least ten times. Read coverage stops 3 residues before the CDR3 terminus; the germline J gene supplies the remainder. This chain uses TRBV7-6 with TRBJ2-7; 12 bases are a match to TRBD2. The ends lost 5 bases at V and 2 bases at J; junction bases unmatched: 4. This CDR3 spans 15 amino acids. Germline-derived CDR1 and CDR2 are SGHVS and FNYEAQ. The CDR3 here is CASSRTSGTPYEQYF. CDR3 DNA (partial): TGTGCCAGCAGCCGGACTAGCGGGACTCCCTACGAG.

In this sample, this clone turned up many times. The covered CDR3 bases are TGCAGCGCAGGGGGCCTCATGAACACTGAA. Translated: CSAGGLMNTE. The CDR3 in its entirety is CSAGGLMNTEAFF. This rearrangement joins TRBV29-1 to TRBJ1-1, with 8 bases that match TRBD1. The read falls 3 residues short of the CDR3 end, and the missing part is taken from the germline J gene. Trimming took 7 bases from V and 0 from J; bases not matched to a gene: 4. There are 13 residues in the CDR3. The germline CDR1 and CDR2 sequences are SQVTM and ANQGSEA.

This clone was seen repeatedly, ten times or more. The missing CDR3 end, 3 residues past where the read stops, is filled in from the germline J gene. The chain couples TRBV20-1 to TRBJ2-1; TRBD1 matches at 7 bases. Trimming at V came to 7 bases and at J to 5 bases, leaving 5 bases not matched to a gene. Germline-derived CDR1 and CDR2 are DFQATT and SNEGSKA (reference sequence). This CDR3 is built from 12 residues. This CDR3 reads CSGKQGNNEQFF. The sequenced CDR3 bases are TGCAGTGGAAAACAGGGGAACAATGAG.

At least ten counts were recorded for this clone. The read halts 3 residues ahead of the CDR3 end, with the missing end drawn from the germline J gene. The V gene is TRBV20-1, the J gene TRBJ2-1; 12 bases fit TRBD2. The V gene's germline CDR1 is DFQATT and CDR2 SNEGSKA (reference sequence). This CDR3 has 16 amino acids. The junction had 6 bases not matched to a gene; V was cut back by 6 bases and J by 0 bases. Partial CDR3 DNA: TGCAGTGCAAGACTAGCGGGGGCAAGCTCCTACAATGAG. Its translation: CSARLAGASSYNE. The whole CDR3 sequence reads CSARLAGASSYNEQFF.

This clone was seen a handful of times. From the germline J gene comes the end of the CDR3, since the read stops 3 residues before it. This sequence joins TRBV2 and TRBJ1-5, with 7 bases matching TRBD1. The CDR3 totals 17 residues. V lost 4 bases to trimming and J lost 1 base; unmatched junction nucleotides: 10. The germline gives CDR1 SNHLY, CDR2 FYNNEI. CDR3 bases read: TGTGCCAGCAGTGGTAGACAGGGCCGGGAAAGCAATCAGCCC. This encodes CASSGRQGRESNQP. The full CDR3 protein is CASSGRQGRESNQPQHF.

This clone was seen ten or more times. The CDR3 goes on 3 residues after the read ends, and that part is filled in from the germline J gene. The genes are TRBV5-1 and TRBJ2-3, with 12 bases fitting TRBD2. V lost 5 bases and J lost 0; bases outside the gene matches: 10. The germline gives CDR1 SGHRS, CDR2 YFSETQ. This CDR3 is built from 18 residues. Incomplete CDR3 DNA: TGCGCCAGCAGATCCGGACGAGGACTAGCGGGAAGCACAGATACG. Translation gives CASRSGRGLAGSTDT. The entire CDR3 sequence reads CASRSGRGLAGSTDTQYF.

As concerns this clone: Read sequence stops 3 residues before the CDR3 end, and the germline J gene provides the missing end. The chain has TRBV7-9 and TRBJ1-1, with D tentatively TRBD1 (6 bases). This CDR3 region has 15 residues. Trimming cost V 5 bases and J 0 bases, with 13 bases left between them. Germline V CDR1 and CDR2: SEHNR, FQNEAQ (reference sequence). The part of the CDR3 DNA that was read is TGTGCCAGCAGCCGGAGGGGGTCGTTGAACACTGAA. Its protein is CASSRRGSLNTE. The whole CDR3 sequence reads CASSRRGSLNTEAFF.

The table lists this clone with many counts. Germline and junction disagree at one end, which may indicate a read error. Read coverage stops 3 residues before the CDR3 terminus; the germline J gene supplies the remainder. The gene calls are TRBV4-2 and TRBJ1-2; tentatively, D is TRBD1 (5 bases). The CDR3 is 16 residues long. Per germline, CDR1 LGHNA and CDR2 YNFKEQ. CDR3 amino acids: CASSQELGATYYGYTF. The DNA read from the CDR3 is TGCGCCAGCAGCCAAGAGTTAGGGGCGACATACTATGGC.

The sample holds many counts of this clone. Coverage ceases 3 residues before the CDR3 finishes, and the germline J gene fills in the end. J is TRBJ1-2 and V is TRBV7-2; D is undetermined. The CDR3 length is 14 residues. V lost 7 bases and J 4 bases, leaving 16 bases between the germline ends. Germline CDR1 is SGHTA and CDR2 is FQGNSA. The chain's CDR3 is CASTGGSRAYGYTF. The part of the CDR3 DNA that was read is TGTGCCAGCACCGGCGGAAGCAGAGCCTATGGC.

This clone was picked up many times. The CDR3 end falls 3 residues outside the read, so it is completed with the germline J gene. The rearrangement links TRBV7-8 to TRBJ1-2, with TRBD1 matching 7 bases. The CDR3 totals 13 residues. The germline CDR1 and CDR2 sequences are SGHVS and FQNEAQ. CDR3 protein: CASSNRQGDRYTF. CDR3 DNA, as far as it was read: TGTGCCAGCAGCAACCGACAGGGTGATCGC. Full variable domain (missing parts from reference TRBV7-8 and TRBJ1-2): GAGVSQSPRYKVAKRGQDVALRCDPISGHVSLFWYQQALGQGPEFLTYFQNEAQLDKSGLPSDRFFAERPEGSVSTLKIQRTQQEDSAVYLCASSNRQGDRYTFGSGTRLTVV.

There are many counts of this clone. The read ends 3 residues before the CDR3 terminus; that terminus is restored from the germline J gene. The V and J genes are TRBV2 and TRBJ2-7; TRBD1 matches at 7 bases. This CDR3 is 13 amino acids long. CDR1 and CDR2 (germline): SNHLY, FYNNEI. With 8 bases clipped from V and 2 bases from J, the junction kept 6 bases outside the gene matches. The CDR3 is CASGRDSTYEQYF. The DNA read from the CDR3 is TGTGCCAGCGGCCGGGACAGCACCTACGAG.

This clone was observed many times. The sequence runs out 3 residues before the end of the CDR3; the remainder is reconstructed from the germline J gene. The V and J genes are TRBV5-1 and TRBJ1-2; D may be TRBD1 (5 bases). Germline lookup yields CDR1 SGHRS and CDR2 YFSETQ. V lost 4 bases and J lost 1, with 17 bases in between. CDR3 length: 16 amino acids. CDR3 DNA (partial): TGCGCCAGCAGCCTCCAGGGAGGGCGTAATAACTATGGC. Protein sequence: CASSLQGGRNNYG. The whole CDR3 protein reads CASSLQGGRNNYGYTF.

This clone was seen ten or more times. The CDR3 extends 3 residues past the end of the read, so its final part is completed from the germline J gene. The V gene is TRBV9, the J gene TRBJ2-1; maybe TRBD2 (5 bases). The V gene lost 5 bases and the J gene lost 9 bases, with 9 bases spanning the gap. The CDR3 is 11 residues long. Germline CDR1 and CDR2: SGDLS and YYNGEE. The CDR3 loop is CASRSGGEQFF. The CDR3 bases that were read are TGTGCCAGCAGGAGCGGCGGTGAG.

This clone was picked up many times. The read terminates 3 residues ahead of where the CDR3 ends, so the germline J gene completes it. This chain joins TRBV20-1 and TRBJ2-7; 7 nucleotides line up with TRBD1. The CDR3 is 13 amino acids. V shed 1 base and J 3 bases; nucleotides not matched to a gene: 3. Germline V CDR1 and CDR2: DFQATT, SNEGSKA (reference sequence). CDR3 bases read: TGCAGTGCTAGAGGACAGGGCTACTACGAG. Its protein product is CSARGQGYYE. The entire CDR3 reads CSARGQGYYEQYF.

This clone has a count of ten or more. The read comes to an end 3 residues before the CDR3 does, leaving the germline J gene to fill in the end. The chain carries TRBV4-1 and TRBJ1-5; D possibly corresponds to TRBD1 (5 bases). The CDR3 runs 15 residues. The germline V gene encodes CDR1 MGHRA and CDR2 YSYEKL. Trimming left V 1 base short and J 0 bases short, with 7 bases between. The CDR3 loop reads CASSQGGASNQPQHF. The CDR3 DNA, read in part, is TGCGCCAGCAGCCAAGGGGGCGCTAGCAATCAGCCC.

This clone was picked up many times. The missing CDR3 end, 3 residues past where the read stops, is filled in from the germline J gene. This chain links TRBV19 with TRBJ1-2; TRBD1 matches 9 bases. Looked up from germline, CDR1 is LNHDA and CDR2 is SQIVND (reference sequence). V gave up 6 bases and J gave up 7 bases; unmatched junction bases: 15. The CDR3 totals 16 residues. Partial CDR3 DNA: TGTGCCAGTAGGCAGGACACAGGGGGCGGTTTGAGTGGC. It is translated as CASRQDTGGGLSG. The whole CDR3 protein reads CASRQDTGGGLSGYTF.

This clone was counted many times. Read coverage stops 3 residues before the CDR3 terminus; the germline J gene supplies the remainder. This sequence joins TRBV11-2 and TRBJ1-2; the D gene is possibly TRBD1 (6 bases). Germline CDR1 and CDR2: SGHAT and FQNNGV. The CDR3 has 15 residues. Deletions cut 5 bases from V and 3 bases from J, with 16 bases between. The CDR3 sequence is CASSPGGRADYGYTF. The covered CDR3 bases are TGTGCCAGCAGCCCGGGGGGCAGGGCCGACTATGGC.

This clone was seen at least ten times. The read gets to within 3 residues of the CDR3 end, and the germline J gene fills in the rest. The chain is built from TRBV20-1 and TRBJ2-7; unclear D gene. Trimming removed 1 base from V and 3 bases from J, with 10 bases in between. This CDR3 is 13 amino acids long. Germline CDR1 is DFQATT and CDR2 is SNEGSKA (reference sequence). The CDR3 bases that were read are TGCAGTGCTAGAGCCTATCCCCTCTACGAG. Translating it yields CSARAYPLYE. The full-length CDR3 reads as CSARAYPLYEQYF.

The table lists this clone with many counts. From the germline J gene comes the end of the CDR3, since the read stops 3 residues before it. The genes are TRBV7-8 and TRBJ1-2; TRBD1 matches at 9 bases. Per the germline V gene, CDR1 is SGHVS and CDR2 is FQNEAQ. The CDR3 totals 14 residues. Losses at the gene ends were 5 bases for V and 2 bases for J; bases not matched to a gene: 3. The CDR3 reads CASSPGQGNYGYTF. The sequenced part of the CDR3 DNA is TGTGCCAGCAGCCCAGGACAGGGGAACTATGGC.

This clone has ten or more counts. The read comes to an end 3 residues before the CDR3 does, leaving the germline J gene to fill in the end. This sequence joins TRBV7-6 and TRBJ2-3; 10 bases match TRBD2. The CDR3 is 15 amino acids. V was pared by 5 bases and J by 4 bases, with 6 bases of the junction left unmatched. Germline V CDR1 and CDR2: SGHVS, FNYEAQ. The CDR3 protein is CASSLTSGAADTQYF. The sequenced part of the CDR3 DNA is TGTGCCAGCAGCCTAACTAGCGGGGCAGCAGATACG.

This clone was counted many times. The read falls 3 residues short of the CDR3 end, and the missing part is taken from the germline J gene. This chain joins TRBV7-9 and TRBJ1-1, with a weak D call TRBD1 (6 bases). CDR1 and CDR2 (germline): SEHNR, FQNEAQ (reference sequence). The CDR3 sequence is 15 residues long. The ends were cut back, 1 base at V and 4 bases at J, with 13 bases in the middle. CDR3 bases read: TGTGCCAGCAGCTTAGGGGGTGGGGGGGCCACTGAA. Amino acids: CASSLGGGGATE. The whole CDR3 sequence reads CASSLGGGGATEAFF. Complete variable domain (other parts from reference TRBV7-9 and TRBJ1-1): DTGVSQNPRHKITKRGQNVTFRCDPISEHNRLYWYRQTLGQGPEFLTYFQNEAQLEKSRLLSDRFSAERPKGSFSTLEIQRTEQGDSAMYLCASSLGGGGATEAFFGQGTRLTVV.